This T cell receptor beta chain is from a study of vaccination and CD4 T cells after COVID-19. Time point denoted: late sampling 161 to 241 days after vaccination in a few convalescent patients. Treatment specified: 10-day PBMC culture with coronavirus spike peptide pools or control peptides (ViraFEST assay). ViraFEST used peptide pools to expand antigen-specific T cells, then sequenced TCRs. Sequenced with the Oncomine TCR Beta short-read assay was DNA taken from cultured CD4+ T cells. Each CDR3 protein is one row after TCRdb ran MiXCR on the PCR reads. Seen here are about 25,000 distinct CDR3 sequences, around 28% observed once, and the top ten hold 7.1%. Within the sample, this clonotype is medium-sized. What it binds is unknown. The germline CDR1 and CDR2 sequences are DFQATT and SNEGSKA (reference sequence). V shed 5 bases and J shed 2 bases, with 13 bases lying between them. The CDR3 length is 14 residues.

Here the sequenced sample was CD4+ T cells from blood, cultured in vitro, taken about 7 months after SARS-CoV-2 vaccination. V usage is TRBV20-1 and J usage is TRBJ1-5, with D hard to call. The sequence was collected from a human donor who had recovered from COVID-19. DNA of the CDR3: TGCAGTGCTCCGGAGAGGGTTGGCAATCAGCCCCAGCATTTT. It codes for CSAPERVGNQPQHF.